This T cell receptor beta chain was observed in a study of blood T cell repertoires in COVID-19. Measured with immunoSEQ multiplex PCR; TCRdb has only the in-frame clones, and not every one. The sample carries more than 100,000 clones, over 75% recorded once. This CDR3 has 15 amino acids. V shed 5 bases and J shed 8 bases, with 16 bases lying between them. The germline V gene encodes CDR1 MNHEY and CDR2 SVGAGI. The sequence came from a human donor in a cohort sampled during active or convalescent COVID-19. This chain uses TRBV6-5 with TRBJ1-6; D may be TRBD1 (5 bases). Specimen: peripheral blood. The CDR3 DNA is TGTGCCAGCAGTCGGGGGAGAAGGGCCTATTCACCCCTCCACTTT. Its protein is CASSRGRRAYSPLHF.